A single sample gave rise to the 18 T cell receptor beta chains below, sequenced in a study of cytomegalovirus exposure and HLA in healthy donors. Researchers ran the PCR with 60 Vbeta and 13 Jbeta primers. The method was immunoSEQ multiplex PCR; TCRdb's version includes in-frame clones alone and lacks a portion of them. The table has tens of thousands of clones, around 81% seen once. The sample comprised PBMCs. The receptor source for this set is a man aged 50 to 60 in good health and CMV-seronegative.

The rearrangement uses TRBV7-2 and TRBJ2-7; no definite D call. Germline values: CDR1 SGHTA, CDR2 FQGNSA. This CDR3 has 14 amino acids. V dropped 1 base and J dropped 4 bases, with 11 bases sitting between them. The CDR3 bases are TGTGCCAGCAGCTTAGAAATTACCAGTTACGAGCAGTACTTC. Its protein is CASSLEITSYEQYF.

This chain uses TRBV10-3 with TRBJ2-7; D is unclear. From germline, CDR1 is ENHRY and CDR2 SYGVKD. The CDR3 is 15 residues long. V lost 4 bases, J lost 1 base, and 14 bases lay in between. This chain's CDR3 is CAISVRPTDSYEQYF. The CDR3, as DNA: TGTGCCATCAGTGTTCGCCCGACTGATTCCTACGAGCAGTACTTC.

The chain carries TRBV2 and TRBJ2-7; possibly TRBD2 for D (5 bases). The CDR3 totals 14 residues. CDR1 and CDR2 (germline): SNHLY, FYNNEI. Trimming cost V 6 bases and J 3 bases, with 15 bases left between them. The CDR3 sequence is CASRRLLVGYEQYF. CDR3 DNA: TGTGCCAGCAGAAGGTTACTAGTCGGCTACGAGCAGTACTTC. Full variable domain (rest looked up from reference TRBV2 and TRBJ2-7): EPEVTQTPSHQVTQMGQEVILRCVPISNHLYFYWYRQILGQKVEFLVSFYNNEISEKSEIFDDQFSVERPDGSNFTLKIRSTKLEDSAMYFCASRRLLVGYEQYFGPGTRLTVT.

CDR3 bases: TGTGCCAGTAGTTTCGGGCGGGAGGTGGATGAGCAGTTCTTC. Translated: CASSFGREVDEQFF. The rearrangement uses TRBV19 and TRBJ2-1; 8 bases are a match to TRBD2. CDR3 size: 14 residues. The V segment lost 5 bases and the J segment 8 bases; nucleotides outside the gene matches: 8. Germline CDR1 and CDR2: LNHDA and SQIVND (reference sequence).

The chain uses TRBV11-2 and TRBJ1-5; no reliable D call. The CDR3 length is 15 residues. Trimming stripped 0 bases from V and 6 bases from J, with 12 bases between. Germline V gene lookup returns CDR1 SGHAT and CDR2 FQNNGV. CDR3 sequence reads: CASSLEGGRGQPQHF. CDR3 coding DNA: TGTGCCAGCAGCTTAGAAGGCGGGCGAGGTCAGCCCCAGCATTTT.

The chain joins TRBV6-1 to TRBJ1-6; D may be TRBD1 (6 bases). Germline V gives CDR1 MNHNS, CDR2 SASEGT. Between the trimmed V and J ends, which lost 2 bases and 6 bases, there was a span of 11 bases. The CDR3 covers 15 residues. The CDR3 reads CASSEMGAGNSPLHF. DNA of the CDR3: TGTGCCAGCAGTGAAATGGGGGCGGGTAATTCACCCCTCCACTTT.

The sample holds a few counts of this clone. The chain uses TRBV2 and TRBJ2-5; the D gene is possibly TRBD1 (6 bases). The better agreement between TRBJ2-7 and the DNA end casts doubt on the J call. From germline, CDR1 is SNHLY and CDR2 FYNNEI. This CDR3 contains 12 residues. This CDR3 is CASSEDRAEQYF. The CDR3 DNA reads TGTGCCAGCAGTGAGGACAGAGCCGAGCAGTACTTC.

The chain links TRBV28 to TRBJ1-4; TRBD1 agrees at 10 bases. The ends lost 2 bases at V and 1 base at J; junction bases unmatched: 4. Germline CDR1 MDHEN, CDR2 SYDVKM. The CDR3 consists of 17 residues. The CDR3, as DNA: TGTGCCAGCAGTTTAACCGGGACAGGGGTAACTAATGAAAAACTGTTTTTT. Encoded protein: CASSLTGTGVTNEKLFF.

The chain links TRBV11-2 to TRBJ2-1; D call uncertain. This CDR3 is built from 11 residues. CDR1 SGHAT and CDR2 FQNNGV come from the germline V gene. V gave up 6 bases and J gave up 3 bases, with 3 bases separating them. The CDR3 region has the DNA TGTGCCAGCAGTCACTACAATGAGCAGTTCTTC. It specifies CASSHYNEQFF.

The gene calls are TRBV19 and TRBJ2-6; tentative D call: TRBD1 (6 bases). CDR1 and CDR2 from the germline V gene are LNHDA and SQIVND (reference sequence). The CDR3 sequence is 18 residues long. V lost 2 bases to trimming and J lost 0 bases, with 14 bases between them. This chain's CDR3 is CASSIRGLDSSGANVLTF. In nucleotides, the CDR3 is TGTGCCAGTAGTATAAGGGGGTTGGATTCCTCTGGGGCCAACGTCCTGACTTTC.

The V call is TRBV13, the J call TRBJ2-3; the match to TRBD2 covers 7 bases. The CDR3 has 17 amino acids. V was pared by 5 bases and J by 5 bases, with 16 bases of the junction left unmatched. Germline V gene data show CDR1 as PRHDT and CDR2 as FYEKMQ (reference sequence). The CDR3 loop reads CASSPRWREMNEDTQYF. The CDR3, as DNA: TGTGCCAGCAGCCCCCGCTGGCGGGAGATGAATGAAGATACGCAGTATTTT.

This chain joins TRBV18 and TRBJ1-2; D might be TRBD1 (5 bases). V was shortened by 3 bases and J by 7 bases, with 12 bases between the two germline ends. Germline CDR1 is KGHSH and CDR2 is LQKENI. The CDR3 has 13 residues. In DNA form, the CDR3 reads TGTGCCAGCTCACCCATGGACGGGGGTGGCTACACCTTC. Protein product: CASSPMDGGGYTF.

This clone was counted between two and nine times. The chain links TRBV5-4 to TRBJ2-2; no clear D gene. The V and J ends lost 0 bases and 4 bases respectively, with 7 bases between them. CDR3 length: 14 residues. CDR1 SGHNT and CDR2 YYREEE come from the germline V gene (reference sequence). The DNA for the CDR3 is TGTGCCAGCAGCTTGGGAGCGATCACCGGGGAGCTGTTTTTT. As protein: CASSLGAITGELFF.

In this sample, this clone turned up a few times. The J gene is TRBJ2-2, the V gene TRBV29-1; 11 positions match TRBD2. This CDR3 has 14 residues. Germline assignment: CDR1 SQVTM and CDR2 ANQGSEA. Trimming at V came to 5 bases and at J to 7 bases, leaving 6 bases not matched to a gene. The CDR3 bases are TGCAGCGTTTTAGCGGGGGGGCTGTTCGGGGAGCTGTTTTTT. It is translated as CSVLAGGLFGELFF.

The J gene is TRBJ1-1, the V gene TRBV6-1, with TRBD1 matching over 8 bases. CDR1 is MNHNS and CDR2 is SASEGT in the germline V gene. This CDR3 has 15 amino acids. V shed 3 bases, J shed 0 bases, and the junction held 3 bases outside the gene matches. The CDR3 here is CASSDSDRVNTEAFF. Here the CDR3 DNA reads TGTGCCAGCAGTGATTCGGACAGGGTGAACACTGAAGCTTTCTTT.

This clone was recorded once. This sequence joins TRBV19 and TRBJ2-1; the D is unclear. Trimming pared 6 bases from V and 2 bases from J, leaving 17 bases between. Per the germline V gene, CDR1 is LNHDA and CDR2 is SQIVND (reference sequence). This CDR3 spans 16 amino acids. CDR3 region: CASRASRGTAYNEQFF. CDR3 DNA: TGTGCCAGTAGGGCGTCCCGAGGTACCGCCTACAATGAGCAGTTCTTC.

This clone was recorded once. V and J are TRBV5-6 and TRBJ2-1, with D possibly matching TRBD2 (6 bases). V was cut by 6 bases and J by 7 bases, with 14 bases left in between. Germline assignment: CDR1 SGHDT and CDR2 YYEEEE. The CDR3 is made up of 13 amino acids. CDR3 DNA: TGTGCCAGCACCCTGGAGAGCGGGAATGAGCAGTTCTTC. Its protein is CASTLESGNEQFF.

The rearrangement joins TRBV5-5 to TRBJ2-4; 14 nucleotides line up with TRBD2. The V gene end was trimmed by 0 bases and the J gene end by 6 bases; junction bases not matched to a gene: 5. CDR1 SGHKS and CDR2 YYEKEE come from the germline V gene (reference sequence). The CDR3 sequence is 17 residues long. CDR3 sequence: CASSLGLAGGLGNIQYF. The CDR3 DNA reads TGTGCCAGCAGCTTGGGACTAGCGGGGGGGCTGGGAAACATTCAGTACTTC.